This passage covers 17 T cell receptor beta chains from one sample sequenced in a study of beta chain features in type 1 diabetes (dated by TCRdb to 2016 to 2019). Overall results and qualifications from the work: In all four CD4+ subsets, TCRB CDR3 length was moderately but significantly shorter in type 1 diabetes patients.

No cognate antigen is known for these TCRs. The library came from the immunoSEQ multiplex PCR assay. The entire amount of isolated RNA was reverse transcribed using the High Capacity cDNA Reverse Transcription Kit, so the sequenced TCRB transcripts were expressed ones. Drawn from immuneACCESS, this table holds only the in-frame rearrangements with V and J called that TCRdb kept. Clones are partly lost; checked studies trace under half to an unresolved V gene and leave the rest unexplained. The sample table holds 230,000 or so clones, of which roughly 17% were seen once. Jointly, the top ten make up 0.065% to 0.095% of the sample. The material sequenced was naive CD4+ T cells from blood. The cell subset or site label, read with the paper, signifies: true naive CD4+ T cells. The receptors stem from a man aged 25-45 years with type 1 diabetes.

This chain uses TRBV28 with TRBJ1-5; perhaps TRBD1 as D (6 bases). Germline assignment: CDR1 MDHEN and CDR2 SYDVKM. The CDR3 sequence is 13 residues long. Trimming took off 5 bases at V and 3 bases at J, with 8 bases between the two ends. The DNA for the CDR3 is TGTGCCAGCAGTACAGGGAACAATCAGCCCCAGCATTTT. Its protein is CASSTGNNQPQHF.

This chain uses TRBV29-1 with TRBJ2-1, with 14 bases matching TRBD2. Losses at the gene ends were 7 bases for V and 7 bases for J; bases not matched to a gene: 12. CDR1 and CDR2 (germline): SQVTM, ANQGSEA. The CDR3 runs 16 residues. CDR3: CSAPTSGRALWNEQFF. Here the CDR3 DNA reads TGCAGCGCCCCGACTAGCGGGAGGGCCCTGTGGAATGAGCAGTTCTTC.

This clone was detected only a few times. The V and J genes are TRBV9 and TRBJ2-1; 13 nucleotides line up with TRBD2. V was clipped by 4 bases and J by 9 bases; unmatched bases: 7. This CDR3 is built from 15 residues. CDR1 is SGDLS, CDR2 YYNGEE, per germline. The CDR3 sequence: CASSPRTSGRTEQFF. As DNA, the CDR3 is TGTGCCAGCAGCCCCCGGACTAGCGGGAGAACTGAGCAGTTCTTC.

The chain carries TRBV7-2 and TRBJ2-7; weak D call: TRBD1 (5 bases). This CDR3 is built from 13 residues. Germline V gives CDR1 SGHTA, CDR2 FQGNSA. V was pared by 1 base and J by 6 bases, with 10 bases between. CDR3 bases: TGTGCCAGCAGCTTAGACAGGACCGGCGAGCAGTACTTC. This sequence encodes CASSLDRTGEQYF. Full variable domain (outside the CDR3, taken from reference TRBV7-2 and TRBJ2-7): GAGVSQSPSNKVTEKGKDVELRCDPISGHTALYWYRQSLGQGLEFLIYFQGNSAPDKSGLPSDRFSAERTGGSVSTLTIQRTQQEDSAVYLCASSLDRTGEQYFGPGTRLTVT.

This clone was seen only a few times. This chain joins TRBV4-2 and TRBJ2-1; tentative D call: TRBD1 (6 bases). The CDR3 loop spans 16 amino acids. With 0 bases removed from V and 5 bases from J, the gap between germline ends came to 14 bases. The germline V gene has CDR1 LGHNA and CDR2 YNFKEQ. In DNA, the CDR3 is TGTGCCAGCAGCCAAGATATCCAGGGGAGCGACAATGAGCAGTTCTTC. Its translation is CASSQDIQGSDNEQFF.

This clone was detected only a few times. The chain combines TRBV10-1 with TRBJ2-2, with no clear D. V gave up 6 bases and J gave up 1 base, with 9 bases separating them. There are 14 residues in the CDR3. Germline CDR1 reads WNHNN; CDR2 reads SYGVQD (reference sequence). CDR3 region: CASREQWNTGELFF. For the CDR3, the DNA is TGCGCCAGCAGAGAACAATGGAACACCGGGGAGCTGTTTTTT.

V and J are TRBV29-1 and TRBJ2-1; TRBD2 matches at 8 bases. Germline CDR1 and CDR2: SQVTM and ANQGSEA. The CDR3 extends over 12 amino acids. Germline trimming cut 8 bases from V and 7 bases from J; bases unmatched to any gene: 7. CDR3 region: CSSAGGGNEQFF. The CDR3 coding sequence is TGCAGCTCGGCGGGAGGAGGGAATGAGCAGTTCTTC.

This rearrangement joins TRBV14 to TRBJ2-1; D remains unclear. V was cut by 0 bases and J by 9 bases, with 6 bases left in between. Germline V gene data show CDR1 as SGHDN and CDR2 as FVKESK. This CDR3 is 12 amino acids long. This chain's CDR3 is CASSQDRFEQFF. The CDR3 nucleotides are TGTGCCAGCAGCCAAGATCGGTTTGAGCAGTTCTTC.

The chain combines TRBV13 with TRBJ2-5, with a tentative D call TRBD1 (6 bases). The germline V gene has CDR1 PRHDT and CDR2 FYEKMQ (reference sequence). This CDR3 has 15 residues. The germline V and J ends were trimmed by 5 bases and 2 bases, with 15 bases remaining between them. The CDR3 coding sequence is TGTGCCAGCAGCCTCAGGGGAGTGGGGCAAGAGACCCAGTACTTC. Translated, it gives CASSLRGVGQETQYF.

In this sample, this clone turned up a few times. The chain combines TRBV9 with TRBJ2-7, with 10 bases fitting TRBD1. Germline assignment: CDR1 SGDLS and CDR2 YYNGEE. V was clipped by 4 bases and J by 6 bases; unmatched bases: 13. CDR3 length: 16 residues. The CDR3 bases are TGTGCCAGCAGCAAAGGCGTCCGGGACAGGGGTTTCGAGCAGTACTTC. It encodes CASSKGVRDRGFEQYF. Complete variable domain (other parts from reference TRBV9 and TRBJ2-7): DSGVTQTPKHLITATGQRVTLRCSPRSGDLSVYWYQQSLDQGLQFLIQYYNGEERAKGNILERFSAQQFPDLHSELNLSSLELGDSALYFCASSKGVRDRGFEQYFGPGTRLTVT.

The chain recombines TRBV20-1 with TRBJ1-1; D is perhaps TRBD1 (5 bases). The CDR3 has 11 residues. Trimming took 0 bases from V and 7 from J, leaving 6 bases between them. The germline gives CDR1 DFQATT, CDR2 SNEGSKA (reference sequence). CDR3 DNA: TGCAGTGCTAGAGAGCAGGGTGAAGCTTTCTTT. This encodes CSAREQGEAFF.

The genes are TRBV18 and TRBJ2-7; TRBD1 agrees at 7 bases. V was clipped by 4 bases and J by 1 base; unmatched bases: 4. This CDR3 has 14 amino acids. Germline CDR1 is KGHSH and CDR2 is LQKENI. CDR3 residues: CASSRRDSSYEQYF. The CDR3 DNA follows: TGTGCCAGCTCACGTCGGGACAGTTCCTACGAGCAGTACTTC.

This clone was observed a handful of times. The chain uses TRBV14 and TRBJ2-5, with unresolved D. CDR1 and CDR2 (germline): SGHDN, FVKESK. The CDR3 is made up of 13 amino acids. Trimming removed 6 bases from V and 5 bases from J, with 13 bases in between. CDR3 in amino acids: CASSLVGRETQYF. CDR3 in DNA: TGTGCCAGCAGTCTCGTGGGCAGGGAGACCCAGTACTTC.

This clone occurred a few times. The chain employs TRBV7-9 and TRBJ2-3; 7 bases agree with TRBD1. V lost 4 bases to trimming and J lost 1 base; unmatched junction nucleotides: 2. This CDR3 region has 14 residues. Per the germline V gene, CDR1 is SEHNR and CDR2 is FQNEAQ (reference sequence). The CDR3 nucleotides are TGTGCCAGCAGCTCGGGACAGCGCACAGATACGCAGTATTTT. Residues: CASSSGQRTDTQYF.

The sample holds a few counts of this clone. J is TRBJ1-5 and V is TRBV25-1; D possibly corresponds to TRBD1 (6 bases). Trimming pared 5 bases from V and 2 bases from J, leaving 13 bases between. The length of the CDR3 is 15 residues. Germline V gene sequence: CDR1 MGHDK, CDR2 SYGVNS. The CDR3 DNA is TGTGCCAGCAGTCTGCCCGGGGGCGGCAATCAGCCCCAGCATTTT. Translation gives CASSLPGGGNQPQHF.

Here the CDR3 DNA reads TGTGCCTGGAGTGTACAGGGGGCACAAGAGACCCAGTACTTC. Translation gives CAWSVQGAQETQYF. This rearrangement joins TRBV30 to TRBJ2-5, with 9 bases that match TRBD1. V lost 0 bases to trimming and J lost 2 bases; unmatched junction nucleotides: 1. Per the germline V gene, CDR1 is GTSNPN and CDR2 is SVGIG (reference sequence). This CDR3 has 14 residues.

In this sample, this clone turned up a few times. The J gene is TRBJ2-2, the V gene TRBV10-3; 8 bases fit TRBD1. Germline V gene data show CDR1 as ENHRY and CDR2 as SYGVKD. The CDR3 spans 15 residues. Unmatched junction bases numbered 5, after V lost 6 bases and J lost 2 bases. This CDR3 reads CAISNGTGNTGELFF. The CDR3 region has the DNA TGTGCCATCAGCAACGGGACAGGAAACACCGGGGAGCTGTTTTTT.